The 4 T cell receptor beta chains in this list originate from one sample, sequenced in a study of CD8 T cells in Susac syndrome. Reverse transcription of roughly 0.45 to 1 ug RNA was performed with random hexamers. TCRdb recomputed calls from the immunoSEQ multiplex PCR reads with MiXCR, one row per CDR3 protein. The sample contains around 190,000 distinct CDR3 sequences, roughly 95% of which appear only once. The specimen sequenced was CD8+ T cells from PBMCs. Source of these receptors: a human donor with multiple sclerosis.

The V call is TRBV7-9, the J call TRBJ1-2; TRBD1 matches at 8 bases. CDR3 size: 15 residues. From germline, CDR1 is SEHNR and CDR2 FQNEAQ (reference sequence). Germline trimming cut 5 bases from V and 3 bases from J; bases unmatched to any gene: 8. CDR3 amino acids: CASSTRQGIYYGYTF. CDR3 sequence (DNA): TGTGCCAGCAGCACCCGACAGGGGATATACTATGGCTACACCTTC.

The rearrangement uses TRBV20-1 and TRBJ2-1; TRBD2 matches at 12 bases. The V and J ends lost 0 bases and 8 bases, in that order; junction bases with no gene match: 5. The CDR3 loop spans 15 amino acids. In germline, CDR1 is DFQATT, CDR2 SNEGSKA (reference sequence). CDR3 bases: TGCAGTGCTAGAGATAGACTAGCGGGAGTCGATGAGCAGTTCTTC. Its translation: CSARDRLAGVDEQFF.

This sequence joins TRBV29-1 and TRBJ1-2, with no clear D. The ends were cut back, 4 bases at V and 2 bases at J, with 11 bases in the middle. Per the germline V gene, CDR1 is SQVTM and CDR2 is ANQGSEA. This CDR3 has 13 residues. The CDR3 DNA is TGCAGCGTTGTTGGGCTGGTGAACTATGGCTACACCTTC. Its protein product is CSVVGLVNYGYTF.

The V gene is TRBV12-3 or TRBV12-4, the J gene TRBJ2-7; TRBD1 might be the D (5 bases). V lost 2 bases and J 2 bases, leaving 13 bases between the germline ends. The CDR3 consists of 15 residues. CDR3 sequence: CASSLTGSLTYEQYF. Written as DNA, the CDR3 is TGTGCCAGCAGTTTAACAGGCTCGCTTACCTACGAGCAGTACTTC.